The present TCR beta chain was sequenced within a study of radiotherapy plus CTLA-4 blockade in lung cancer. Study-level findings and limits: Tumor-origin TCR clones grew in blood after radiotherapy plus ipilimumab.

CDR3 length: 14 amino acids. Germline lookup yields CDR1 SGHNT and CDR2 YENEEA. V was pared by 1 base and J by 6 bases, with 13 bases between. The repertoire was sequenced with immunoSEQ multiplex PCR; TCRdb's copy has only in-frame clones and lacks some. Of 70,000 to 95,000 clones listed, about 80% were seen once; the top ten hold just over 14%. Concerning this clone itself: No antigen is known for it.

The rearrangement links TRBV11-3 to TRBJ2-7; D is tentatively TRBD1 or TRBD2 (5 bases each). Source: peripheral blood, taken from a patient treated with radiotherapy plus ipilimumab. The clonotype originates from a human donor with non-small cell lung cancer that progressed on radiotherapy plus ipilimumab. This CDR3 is CASSLGRGTLEQYF. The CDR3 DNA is TGTGCCAGCAGCTTAGGGAGAGGGACGCTCGAGCAGTACTTC.